The 4 T cell receptor beta chains below all came from one sample that was sequenced in a study of blood T cell repertoires in COVID-19. Sequencing was performed with immunoSEQ multiplex PCR; in TCRdb, only in-frame clones are kept and a portion is missing. The sample lists approximately 140,000 clones; about 83% were seen once. Sample: PBMCs or T cells enriched from blood (not recorded which). The receptor source for this set is a woman aged 50 to 60 with acute COVID-19.

Comment on this clone: Other DNA sequences in the sample encode the same CDR3. J is TRBJ2-7 and V is TRBV7-2; TRBD1 might be the D (6 bases). In germline, CDR1 is SGHTA, CDR2 FQGNSA. CDR3 size: 13 residues. Trimming shortened V by 3 bases and J by 3 bases, and 9 bases separated the two germline ends. The CDR3 DNA sequence: TGTGCCAGCAGCTTGAACAGGGACTACGAGCAGTACTTC. It translates to CASSLNRDYEQYF.

In the case of this clone: Other DNA sequences of this sample code for an identical CDR3. The chain couples TRBV7-9 to TRBJ2-3, with D possibly being TRBD2 (6 bases). Germline V lookup: CDR1 SEHNR, CDR2 FQNEAQ (reference sequence). The germline V and J ends were trimmed by 1 base and 0 bases, with 14 bases remaining between them. This CDR3 has 17 amino acids. CDR3 in amino acids: CASSLEGTGTSTDTQYF. The DNA of the CDR3 is TGTGCCAGCAGCTTAGAAGGGACTGGTACTAGCACAGATACGCAGTATTTT.

In DNA form, the CDR3 reads TGCGCCAGCATCAAAACTCGGGATGAGCAGTTCTTC. As protein: CASIKTRDEQFF. V and J are TRBV5-1 and TRBJ2-1; no clear D gene. This CDR3 has 12 residues. Germline V gene sequence: CDR1 SGHRS, CDR2 YFSETQ. V lost 6 bases and J 8 bases, leaving 12 bases between the germline ends.

This clone has a single count. The chain joins TRBV21-1 to TRBJ2-1; the listed D gene, TRBD2, was not tested against the DNA. TRBV21-1 is designated a pseudogene. The CDR3 is 17 amino acids. The CDR3 sequence: CASSKVGTSGTYNEQFF. In DNA form, the CDR3 reads TGTGCCAGCAGCAAAGTTGGGACTAGCGGGACTTACAATGAGCAGTTCTTC.